This T cell receptor (beta chain) was documented in a study of STAT5B mutations in CD4+ large granular lymphocyte leukemia. General study points: Main leukemic clonotypes were patient-specific, but roughly 25% appeared at low frequency elsewhere. Top patient clones used TRBV06 genes more often: 8/27 versus 2/35 in controls. Higher CD4+ than CD8+ T-LGLL clonality might reflect small sample size.

In germline, CDR1 is LNHDA, CDR2 SQIVND (reference sequence). Trimming pared 5 bases from V and 8 bases from J, leaving 16 bases between. This CDR3 has 14 residues. Turning to this clone: As yet, its antigen is unknown.

This table comes from immunoSEQ multiplex PCR, and its TCRdb copy is limited to in-frame clones, with some not included. The sample lists tens of thousands of clones, 65% to 90% occurring once. The receptor was isolated from a human donor in good health. Sequenced material: CD4+ T cells from blood buffy coats. This sequence joins TRBV19 and TRBJ2-1; a weak D match, TRBD2 (5 bases). The CDR3 is CASSFSLSGDEQFF. In nucleotides, the CDR3 is TGTGCCAGTAGTTTTAGCTTGAGCGGAGATGAGCAGTTCTTC.